This TCR beta chain was recorded in a study of response to subunit inactivated influenza vaccine. General study results and limits: Authors suggested each seasonal influenza vaccination recruits few new T cells.

The CDR3 has 12 amino acids. Trimming pared 5 bases from V and 4 bases from J, leaving 11 bases between. Germline loops: CDR1 DFQATT, CDR2 SNEGSKA (reference sequence). TCRdb re-called the RT-PCR reads with MiXCR, one entry per CDR3 protein. This repertoire shows roughly 500,000 distinct CDR3 sequences, 15% to 20% found once; its top ten account for 2.5% to 3.5%. Turning to this clonotype: Its antigen is currently unknown.

The sample consisted of CD4+ T cells sorted from PBMCs, taken less than 30 months after vaccination. This sequence joins TRBV20-1 and TRBJ1-2; unclear D gene. The sequence came from a man aged 50 to 69 who received an inactivated influenza vaccine. The CDR3 sequence is CSAGTGSYGYTF. The CDR3 nucleotides are TGCAGTGCTGGTACGGGGTCCTATGGCTACACCTTC.